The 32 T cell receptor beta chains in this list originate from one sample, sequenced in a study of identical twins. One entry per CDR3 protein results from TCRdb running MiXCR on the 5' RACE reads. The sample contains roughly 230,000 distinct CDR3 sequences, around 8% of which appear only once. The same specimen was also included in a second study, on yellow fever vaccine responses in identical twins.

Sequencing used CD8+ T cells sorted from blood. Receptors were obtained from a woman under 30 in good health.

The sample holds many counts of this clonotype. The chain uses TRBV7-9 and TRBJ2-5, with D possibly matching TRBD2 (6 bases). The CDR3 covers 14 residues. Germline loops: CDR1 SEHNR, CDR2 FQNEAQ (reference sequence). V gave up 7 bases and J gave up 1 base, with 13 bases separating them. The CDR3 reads CASNAVGLQETQYF. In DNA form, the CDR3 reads TGTGCCAGCAACGCGGTGGGACTCCAAGAGACCCAGTACTTC.

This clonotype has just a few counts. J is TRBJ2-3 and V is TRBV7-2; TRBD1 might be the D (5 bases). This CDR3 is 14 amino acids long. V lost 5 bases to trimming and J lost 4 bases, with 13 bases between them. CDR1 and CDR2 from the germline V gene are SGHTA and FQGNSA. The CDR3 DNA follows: TGTGCCAGCAGCCCTGGATGGGGCGCAGATACGCAGTATTTT. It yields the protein CASSPGWGADTQYF.

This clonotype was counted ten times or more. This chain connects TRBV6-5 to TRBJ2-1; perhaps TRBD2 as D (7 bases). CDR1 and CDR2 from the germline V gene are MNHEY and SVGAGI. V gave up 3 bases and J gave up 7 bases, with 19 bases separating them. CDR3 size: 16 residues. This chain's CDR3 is CASSYIRGRGSNEQFF. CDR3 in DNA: TGTGCCAGCAGTTATATAAGGGGGAGGGGGTCAAATGAGCAGTTCTTC.

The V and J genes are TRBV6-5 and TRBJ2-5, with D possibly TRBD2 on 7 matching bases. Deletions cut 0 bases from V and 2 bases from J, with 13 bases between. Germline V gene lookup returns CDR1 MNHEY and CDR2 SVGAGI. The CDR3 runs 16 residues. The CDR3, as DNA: TGTGCCAGCAGTTACTCGATGGGGGGGCTGCAAGAGACCCAGTACTTC. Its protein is CASSYSMGGLQETQYF.

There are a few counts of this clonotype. Here the CDR3 reads CASSHHEKLFF. The CDR3 coding sequence is TGTGCCAGCAGCCATCATGAAAAACTGTTTTTT. The chain employs TRBV3-1 and TRBJ1-4; D is undetermined. The CDR3 has 11 amino acids. Germline CDR1 and CDR2: LGHDT and YNNKEL (reference sequence). Trimming took 3 bases from V and 6 from J, leaving 2 bases between them.

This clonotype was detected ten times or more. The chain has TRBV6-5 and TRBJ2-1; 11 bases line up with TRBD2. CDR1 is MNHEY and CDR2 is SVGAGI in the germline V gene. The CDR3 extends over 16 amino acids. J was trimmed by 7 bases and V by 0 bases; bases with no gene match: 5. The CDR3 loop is CASSYSVSGGGNEQFF. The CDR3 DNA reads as TGTGCCAGCAGTTACTCCGTTAGCGGGGGGGGGAATGAGCAGTTCTTC.

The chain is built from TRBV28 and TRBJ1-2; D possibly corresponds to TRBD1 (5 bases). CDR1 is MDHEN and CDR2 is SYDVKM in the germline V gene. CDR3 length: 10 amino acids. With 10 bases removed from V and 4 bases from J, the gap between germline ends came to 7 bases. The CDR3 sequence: CATTGYGYTF. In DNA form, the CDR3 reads TGTGCCACTACAGGCTATGGCTACACCTTC.

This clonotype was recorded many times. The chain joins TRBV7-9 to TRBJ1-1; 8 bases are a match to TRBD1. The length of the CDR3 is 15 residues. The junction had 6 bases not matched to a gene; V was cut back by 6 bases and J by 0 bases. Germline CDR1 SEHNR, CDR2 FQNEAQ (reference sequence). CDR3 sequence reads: CASSPGTGMNTEAFF. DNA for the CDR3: TGTGCCAGCAGTCCCGGGACAGGCATGAACACTGAAGCTTTCTTT.

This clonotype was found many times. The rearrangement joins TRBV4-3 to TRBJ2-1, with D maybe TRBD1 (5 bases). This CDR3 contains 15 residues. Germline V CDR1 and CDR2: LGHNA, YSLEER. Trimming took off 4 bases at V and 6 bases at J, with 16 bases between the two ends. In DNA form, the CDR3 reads TGCGCCAGCAGCCCAGACAGTAGCAGAGGCAATGAGCAGTTCTTC. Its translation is CASSPDSSRGNEQFF.

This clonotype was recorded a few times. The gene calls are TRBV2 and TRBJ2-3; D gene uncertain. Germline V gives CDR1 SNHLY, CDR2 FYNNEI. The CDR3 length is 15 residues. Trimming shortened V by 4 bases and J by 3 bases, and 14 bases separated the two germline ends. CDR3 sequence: CASSALGRSTDTQYF. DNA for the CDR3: TGTGCCAGCAGTGCCTTAGGTAGGAGTACAGATACGCAGTATTTT.

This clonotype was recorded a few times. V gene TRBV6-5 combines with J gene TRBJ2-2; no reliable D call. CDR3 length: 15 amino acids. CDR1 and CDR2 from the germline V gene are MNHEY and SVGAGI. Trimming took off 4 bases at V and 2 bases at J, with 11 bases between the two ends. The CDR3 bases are TGTGCCAGCAGTTTCGCGGTAGCTAACACCGGGGAGCTGTTTTTT. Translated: CASSFAVANTGELFF.

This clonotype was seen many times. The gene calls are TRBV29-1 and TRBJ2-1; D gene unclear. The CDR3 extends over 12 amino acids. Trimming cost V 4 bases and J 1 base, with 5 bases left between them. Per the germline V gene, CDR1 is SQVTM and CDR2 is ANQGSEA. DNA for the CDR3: TGCAGCGTTGGAGATTCCTACAATGAGCAGTTCTTC. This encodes CSVGDSYNEQFF.

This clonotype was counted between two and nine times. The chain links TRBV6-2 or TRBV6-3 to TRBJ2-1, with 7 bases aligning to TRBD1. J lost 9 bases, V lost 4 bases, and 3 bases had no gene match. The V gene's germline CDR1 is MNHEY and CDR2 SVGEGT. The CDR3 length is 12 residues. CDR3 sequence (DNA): TGTGCCAGCAGTTTGGGACAGATTGAGCAGTTCTTC. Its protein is CASSLGQIEQFF.

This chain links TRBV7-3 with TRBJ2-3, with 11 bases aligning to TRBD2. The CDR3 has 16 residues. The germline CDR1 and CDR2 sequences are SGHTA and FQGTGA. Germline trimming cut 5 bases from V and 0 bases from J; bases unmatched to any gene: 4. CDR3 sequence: CASSQLAGGSTDTQYF. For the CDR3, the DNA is TGTGCCAGCAGCCAGCTAGCGGGGGGAAGCACAGATACGCAGTATTTT.

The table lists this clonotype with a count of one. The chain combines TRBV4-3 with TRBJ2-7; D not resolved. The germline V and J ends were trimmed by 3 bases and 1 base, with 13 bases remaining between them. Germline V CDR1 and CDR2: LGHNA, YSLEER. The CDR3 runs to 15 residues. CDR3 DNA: TGCGCCAGCAGCCAGACGCAGGTGGGGTCCTACGAGCAGTACTTC. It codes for CASSQTQVGSYEQYF.

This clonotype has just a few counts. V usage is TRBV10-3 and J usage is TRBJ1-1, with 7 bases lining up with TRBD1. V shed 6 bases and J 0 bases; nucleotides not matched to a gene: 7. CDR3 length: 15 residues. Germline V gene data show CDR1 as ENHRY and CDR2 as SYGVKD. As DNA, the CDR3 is TGTGCCATCAGCAACCCGGGACAGATGAACACTGAAGCTTTCTTT. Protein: CAISNPGQMNTEAFF.

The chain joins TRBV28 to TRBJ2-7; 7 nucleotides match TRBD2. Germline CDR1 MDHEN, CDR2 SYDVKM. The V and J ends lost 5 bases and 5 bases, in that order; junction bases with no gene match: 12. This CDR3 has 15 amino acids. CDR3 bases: TGTGCCAGCAGTCCCTTGGGCGGGAGATCGGACGAGCAGTACTTC. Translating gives CASSPLGGRSDEQYF.

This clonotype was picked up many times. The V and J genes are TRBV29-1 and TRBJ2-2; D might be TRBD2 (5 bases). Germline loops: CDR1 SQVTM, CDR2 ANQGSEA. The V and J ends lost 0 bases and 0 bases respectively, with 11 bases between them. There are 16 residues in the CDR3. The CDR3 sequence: CSVEDLKGANTGELFF. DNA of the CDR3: TGCAGCGTTGAAGATCTTAAGGGAGCGAACACCGGGGAGCTGTTTTTT.

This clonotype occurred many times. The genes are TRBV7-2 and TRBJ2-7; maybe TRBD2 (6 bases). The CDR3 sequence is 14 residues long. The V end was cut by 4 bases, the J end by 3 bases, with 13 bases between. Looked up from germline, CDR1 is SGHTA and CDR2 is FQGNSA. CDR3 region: CASSWYGGGYEQYF. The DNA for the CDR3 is TGTGCCAGCAGCTGGTATGGGGGAGGCTACGAGCAGTACTTC.

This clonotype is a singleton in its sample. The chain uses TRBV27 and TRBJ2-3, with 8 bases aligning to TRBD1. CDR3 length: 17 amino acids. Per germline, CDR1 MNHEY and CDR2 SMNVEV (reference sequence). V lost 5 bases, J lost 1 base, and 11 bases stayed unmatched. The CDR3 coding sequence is TGTGCCAGCAGTCCCTCCTCGACAGGGGCTGGCACAGATACGCAGTATTTT. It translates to CASSPSSTGAGTDTQYF.

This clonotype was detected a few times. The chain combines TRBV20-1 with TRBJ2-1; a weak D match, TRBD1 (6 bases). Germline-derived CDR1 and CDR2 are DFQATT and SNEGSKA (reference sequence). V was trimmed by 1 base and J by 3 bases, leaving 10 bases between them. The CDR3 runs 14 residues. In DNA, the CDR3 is TGCAGTGCTAGAGGGGACAATCACTACAATGAGCAGTTCTTC. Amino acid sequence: CSARGDNHYNEQFF.

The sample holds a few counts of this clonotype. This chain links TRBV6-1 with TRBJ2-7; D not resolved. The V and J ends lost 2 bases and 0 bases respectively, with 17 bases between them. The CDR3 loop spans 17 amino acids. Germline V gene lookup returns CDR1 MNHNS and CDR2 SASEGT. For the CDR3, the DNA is TGTGCCAGCAGTGAAATCCCACCTACATCCCCCTCCTACGAGCAGTACTTC. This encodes CASSEIPPTSPSYEQYF.

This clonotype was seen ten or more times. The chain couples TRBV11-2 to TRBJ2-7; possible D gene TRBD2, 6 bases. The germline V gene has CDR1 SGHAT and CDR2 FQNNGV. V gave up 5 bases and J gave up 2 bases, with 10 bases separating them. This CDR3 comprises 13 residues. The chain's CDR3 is CASSLGLTYEQYF. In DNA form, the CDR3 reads TGTGCCAGCAGCCTGGGACTTACCTACGAGCAGTACTTC.

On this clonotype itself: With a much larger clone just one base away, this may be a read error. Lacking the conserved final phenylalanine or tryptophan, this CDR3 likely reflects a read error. The DNA for the CDR3 is TGCAGCGTTGCTCGGGTGCCAACGGGAAACACCATATATTCT. Translated: CSVARVPTGNTIYS. V usage is TRBV29-1 and J usage is TRBJ1-3; no clear D. CDR1 SQVTM and CDR2 ANQGSEA come from the germline V gene. The ends were cut back, 4 bases at V and 4 bases at J, with 14 bases in the middle. The CDR3 has 14 amino acids.

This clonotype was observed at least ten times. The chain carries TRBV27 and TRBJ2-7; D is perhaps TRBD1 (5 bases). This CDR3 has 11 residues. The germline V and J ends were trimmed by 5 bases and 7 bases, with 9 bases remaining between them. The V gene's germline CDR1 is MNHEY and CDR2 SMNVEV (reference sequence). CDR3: CASSVGQEQYF. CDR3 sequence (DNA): TGTGCCAGCAGTGTCGGACAAGAGCAGTACTTC.

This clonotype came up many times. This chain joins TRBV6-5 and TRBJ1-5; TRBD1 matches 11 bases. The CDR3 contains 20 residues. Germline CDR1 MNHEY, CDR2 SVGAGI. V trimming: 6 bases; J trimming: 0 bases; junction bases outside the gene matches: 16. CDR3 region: CASRFTPGTGGLHSNQPQHF. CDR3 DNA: TGTGCCAGCAGATTTACTCCCGGGACAGGGGGACTCCATAGCAATCAGCCCCAGCATTTT.

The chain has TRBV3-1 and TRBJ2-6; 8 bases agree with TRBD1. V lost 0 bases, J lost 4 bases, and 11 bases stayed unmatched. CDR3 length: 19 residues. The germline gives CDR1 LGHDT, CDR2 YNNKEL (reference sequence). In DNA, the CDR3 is TGTGCCAGCAGCCAAGAGGCTCCAGGGGGCCCTGGAGGGGCCAACGTCCTGACTTTC. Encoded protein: CASSQEAPGGPGGANVLTF.

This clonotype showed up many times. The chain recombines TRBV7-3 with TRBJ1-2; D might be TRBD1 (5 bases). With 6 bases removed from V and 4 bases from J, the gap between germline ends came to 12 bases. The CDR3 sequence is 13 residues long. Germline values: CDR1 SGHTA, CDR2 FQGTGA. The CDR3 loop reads CASSPGHVYGYTF. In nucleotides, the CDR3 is TGTGCCAGCAGTCCTGGACACGTCTATGGCTACACCTTC.

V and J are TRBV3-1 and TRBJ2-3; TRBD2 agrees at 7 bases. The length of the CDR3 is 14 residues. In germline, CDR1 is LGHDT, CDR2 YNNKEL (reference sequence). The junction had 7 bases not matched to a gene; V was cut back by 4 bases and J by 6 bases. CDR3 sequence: CASSPGRGVDTQYF. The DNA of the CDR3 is TGTGCCAGCAGCCCCGGTCGGGGGGTCGATACGCAGTATTTT.

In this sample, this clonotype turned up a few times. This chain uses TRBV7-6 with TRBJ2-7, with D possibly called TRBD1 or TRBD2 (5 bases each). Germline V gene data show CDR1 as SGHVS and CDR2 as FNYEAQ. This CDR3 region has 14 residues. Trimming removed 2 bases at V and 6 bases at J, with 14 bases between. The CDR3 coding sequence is TGTGCCAGCAGCTTATCCGGGGCTCCAGGCGAGCAGTACTTC. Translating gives CASSLSGAPGEQYF.

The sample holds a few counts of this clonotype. In DNA form, the CDR3 reads TGTGCCATCAGGCCCGGGACTAACTCCTACGAGCAGTACTTC. This codes for CAIRPGTNSYEQYF. The chain has TRBV10-3 and TRBJ2-7, with 7 bases lining up with TRBD2. Germline CDR1 reads ENHRY; CDR2 reads SYGVKD. Trimming at V came to 6 bases and at J to 0 bases, leaving 5 bases not matched to a gene. This CDR3 comprises 14 residues.

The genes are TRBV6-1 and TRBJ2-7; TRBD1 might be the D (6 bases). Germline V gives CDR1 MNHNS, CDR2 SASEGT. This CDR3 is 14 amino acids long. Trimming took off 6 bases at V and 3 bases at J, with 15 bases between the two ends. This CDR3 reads CASSRKRTDYEQYF. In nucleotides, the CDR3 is TGTGCCAGCAGCCGAAAGAGGACAGACTACGAGCAGTACTTC.